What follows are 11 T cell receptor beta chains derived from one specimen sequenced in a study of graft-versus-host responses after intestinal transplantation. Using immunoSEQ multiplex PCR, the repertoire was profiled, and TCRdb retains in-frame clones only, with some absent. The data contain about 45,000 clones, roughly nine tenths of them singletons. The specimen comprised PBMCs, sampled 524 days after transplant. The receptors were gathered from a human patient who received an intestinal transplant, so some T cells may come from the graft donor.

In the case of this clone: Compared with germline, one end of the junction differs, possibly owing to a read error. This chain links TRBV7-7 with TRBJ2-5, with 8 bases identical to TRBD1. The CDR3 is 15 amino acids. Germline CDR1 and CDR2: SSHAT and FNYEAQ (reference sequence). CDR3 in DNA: TGTGCTAGCAGCTTACGGGACAGGCCGAAGGAGACCCAGTACTTC. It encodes CASSLRDRPKETQYF.

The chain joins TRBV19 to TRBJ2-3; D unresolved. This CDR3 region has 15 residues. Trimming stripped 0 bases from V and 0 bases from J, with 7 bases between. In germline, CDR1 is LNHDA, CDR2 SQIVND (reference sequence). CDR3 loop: CASSIEAASTDTQYF. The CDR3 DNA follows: TGTGCCAGTAGTATAGAGGCAGCTAGCACAGATACGCAGTATTTT.

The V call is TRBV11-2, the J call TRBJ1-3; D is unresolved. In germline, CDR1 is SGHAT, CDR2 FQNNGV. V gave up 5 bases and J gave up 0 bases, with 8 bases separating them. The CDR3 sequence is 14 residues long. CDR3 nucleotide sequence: TGTGCCAGCAGCCTTAAGCACTCTGGAAACACCATATATTTT. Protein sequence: CASSLKHSGNTIYF.

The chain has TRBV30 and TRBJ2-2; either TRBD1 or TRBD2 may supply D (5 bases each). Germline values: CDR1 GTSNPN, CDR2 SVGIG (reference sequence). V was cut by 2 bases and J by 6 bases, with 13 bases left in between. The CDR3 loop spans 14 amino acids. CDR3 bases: TGTGCCTGGAGTCAGGGTGGGGGTCCCGGGGAGCTGTTTTTT. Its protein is CAWSQGGGPGELFF.

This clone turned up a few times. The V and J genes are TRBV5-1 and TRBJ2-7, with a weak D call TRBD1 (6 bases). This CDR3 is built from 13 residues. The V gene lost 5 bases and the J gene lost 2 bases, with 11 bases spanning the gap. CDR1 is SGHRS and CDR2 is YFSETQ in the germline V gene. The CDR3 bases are TGCGCCAGCAGTATTGACAGGACCTACGAGCAGTACTTC. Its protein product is CASSIDRTYEQYF.

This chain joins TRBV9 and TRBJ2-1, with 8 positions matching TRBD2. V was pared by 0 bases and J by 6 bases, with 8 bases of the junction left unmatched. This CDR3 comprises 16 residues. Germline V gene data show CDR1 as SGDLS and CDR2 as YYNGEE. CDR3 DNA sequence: TGTGCCAGCAGCGTAGGGACTAGCCGGTCCCTCAATGAGCAGTTCTTC. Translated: CASSVGTSRSLNEQFF.

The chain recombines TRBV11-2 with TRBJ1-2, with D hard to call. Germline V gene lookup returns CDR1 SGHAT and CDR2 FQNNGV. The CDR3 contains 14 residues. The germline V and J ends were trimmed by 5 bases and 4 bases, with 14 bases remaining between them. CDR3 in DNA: TGTGCCAGCAGCCTCTCTCCAGCCGTCTATGGCTACACCTTC. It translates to CASSLSPAVYGYTF.

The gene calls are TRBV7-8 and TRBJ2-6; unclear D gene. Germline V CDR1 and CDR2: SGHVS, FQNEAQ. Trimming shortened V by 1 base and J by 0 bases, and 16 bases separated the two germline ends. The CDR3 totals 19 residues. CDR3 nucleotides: TGTGCCAGCAGCTTAGTAGGTCAGAAACCCTCCTCTGGGGCCAACGTCCTGACTTTC. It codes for CASSLVGQKPSSGANVLTF.

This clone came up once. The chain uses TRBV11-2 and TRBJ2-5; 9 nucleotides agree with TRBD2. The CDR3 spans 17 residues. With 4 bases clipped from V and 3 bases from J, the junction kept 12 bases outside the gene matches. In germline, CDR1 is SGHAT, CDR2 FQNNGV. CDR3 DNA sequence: TGTGCCAGCAGCTGGGGTAGCGGGAGATCAAGGAAAGAGACCCAGTACTTC. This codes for CASSWGSGRSRKETQYF.

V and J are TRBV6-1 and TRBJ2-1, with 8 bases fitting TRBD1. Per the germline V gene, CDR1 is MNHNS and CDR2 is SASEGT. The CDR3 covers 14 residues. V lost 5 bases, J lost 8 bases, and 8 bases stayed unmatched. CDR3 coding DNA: TGTGCCAGCAGTCCAGGGGGCGTTTGGGATGAGCAGTTCTTC. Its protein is CASSPGGVWDEQFF.

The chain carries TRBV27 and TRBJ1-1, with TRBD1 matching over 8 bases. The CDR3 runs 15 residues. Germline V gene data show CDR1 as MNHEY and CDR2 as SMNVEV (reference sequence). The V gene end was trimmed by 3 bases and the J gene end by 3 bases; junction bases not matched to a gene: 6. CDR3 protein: CASSFAGGAHTEAFF. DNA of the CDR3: TGTGCCAGCAGTTTTGCAGGGGGCGCGCACACTGAAGCTTTCTTT.